This paragraph reports one T cell receptor (beta chain). Its specificity is unknown. The sample is drawn from a study of CD8 T cells in Susac syndrome. Regarding the study as a whole: A relatively small number of individuals underwent TCR sequencing and HLA analysis.

Reverse transcription used roughly 0.45 to 1 ug RNA and random hexamers. TCRdb reanalysed the immunoSEQ multiplex PCR reads using MiXCR and keeps one entry per CDR3 protein. Found here are some 170,000 distinct CDR3 sequences, around 94% of them singletons; the top ten hold about 0.086%. Sequencing of TCR beta covered CD8+ and CD4+ T cells obtained from blood. Treatment-naive patients with stable or active relapsing-remitting disease served as multiple sclerosis controls. Through negative isolation, CD4+ and CD8+ T cells were obtained, while TEMRA cells were enriched using FACS. The junction had 12 bases not matched to a gene; V was cut back by 6 bases and J by 5 bases. The germline V gene has CDR1 SQVTM and CDR2 ANQGSEA. The CDR3 is made up of 14 amino acids.

This sequence was found in a human donor with multiple sclerosis. Sequencing input: CD4+ T cells from PBMCs. The rearrangement joins TRBV29-1 to TRBJ2-5; TRBD1 matches 7 bases. CDR3 sequence: CSVARDSRGETQYF. In DNA, the CDR3 is TGCAGCGTCGCCCGGGACAGTAGGGGGGAGACCCAGTACTTC.